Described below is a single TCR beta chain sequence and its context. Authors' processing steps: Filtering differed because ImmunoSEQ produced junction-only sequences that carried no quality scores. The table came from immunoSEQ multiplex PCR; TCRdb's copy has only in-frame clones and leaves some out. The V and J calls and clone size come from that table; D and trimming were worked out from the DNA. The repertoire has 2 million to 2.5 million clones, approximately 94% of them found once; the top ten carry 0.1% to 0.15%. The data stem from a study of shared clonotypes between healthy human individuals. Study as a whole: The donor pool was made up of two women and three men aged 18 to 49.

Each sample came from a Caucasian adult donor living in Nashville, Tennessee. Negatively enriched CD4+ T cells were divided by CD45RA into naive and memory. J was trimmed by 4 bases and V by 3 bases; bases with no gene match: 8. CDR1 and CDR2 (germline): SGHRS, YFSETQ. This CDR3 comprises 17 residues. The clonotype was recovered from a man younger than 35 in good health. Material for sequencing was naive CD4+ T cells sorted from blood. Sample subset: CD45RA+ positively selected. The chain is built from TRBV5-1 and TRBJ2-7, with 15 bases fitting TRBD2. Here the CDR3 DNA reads TGCGCCAGCAGCTCCGGGACTAGCGGGAGGTGGAGGTACGAGCAGTACTTC. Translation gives CASSSGTSGRWRYEQYF.